This T cell receptor (beta chain) appears in the sequencing data of a study of blood T cell repertoires in COVID-19 (TCRdb year 2020). Study-wide context: Samples covering the acute and convalescent phases of COVID-19 were provided by collaborators in the United States, Italy and Spain. The material from the prospective study consisted of cDNA or gDNA derived from T cells, B-cell-depleted T cells, or PBMCs. Subjects who had been exposed to COVID-19, were actively infected with it, or had recovered from it provided the deeply sampled blood TCRbeta repertoires that made up the dataset. A freely available public database, intended as a resource for researchers studying the immune response to SARS-CoV-2, is where the repertoires were released. Samples came from the ongoing ImmuneRACE study (first 160 participants) plus 1,254 subjects from 6 global collaborators. Nearly every sample came with metadata listing a de-identified subject ID, COVID-19 status, age in years and sex. HLA class I and class II types, where available, came from metadata supplied by the sample provider rather than from assay-based typing. Overall study outcomes, separate from this receptor: Clinical and demographic metadata were provided uncurated, with the amount varying by source and participant.

V gives up 3 bases and J gives up 0 bases, and the segment between their germline ends measures 7 bases. Taken from cysteine to phenylalanine, the CDR3 has 15 residues. Here the CDR3 DNA is all that survives: 45 bases in frame from base 1. The CDR1 and CDR2 encoded by the germline V gene are SGHRS and YFSETQ. This clone was counted once. The antigen it recognizes is unknown. Base qualities are missing; no much larger clone stands one base away. The immunoSEQ Assay, a bias-controlled multiplex PCR, was used to amplify TCRbeta CDR3 regions from genomic DNA. The source study handled its data this way. The number of nucleated cells in each sample was estimated from the amplification of reference gene primers within the assay. To quantify the absolute abundance of each unique TCRbeta CDR3 rearrangement, sequence reads were collapsed and filtered. For each sample, productive Simpson clonality was calculated as the square root of Simpson's diversity index over productive rearrangements. Not all clones reach the TCRdb copy of this immuneACCESS table, which keeps in-frame sequences only. Checked studies attribute under half of the gap to unresolved V genes and leave the rest unexplained. The V and J calls and the clone size are those of that table, but D and trimming were determined from the DNA. This sample is represented by about 120,000 clones; around 91% of them were singletons. The ten top clones hold 3.5% to 4% of the sample.

One collaborating source in Seattle enrolled patients while the patients were actively infected and followed the patients over time throughout the course of disease. The collaborating institutions used their own protocols to collect whole blood in K2EDTA tubes. For TCRbeta analysis, collaborators shipped samples in one of three forms: frozen whole blood, isolated PBMCs, or DNA extracted from either of those sample types. The sequenced sample was peripheral blood. This TCR came from a woman between 55 and 75 years old with COVID-19, enrolled during active disease. The chain couples TRBV5-1 to TRBJ1-6, with no D gene named confidently. The encoded CDR3 is CASSYESSYNSPLHF. In nucleotide form, the sequence is TGCGCCAGCAGCTATGAGAGCTCCTATAATTCACCCCTCCACTTT.